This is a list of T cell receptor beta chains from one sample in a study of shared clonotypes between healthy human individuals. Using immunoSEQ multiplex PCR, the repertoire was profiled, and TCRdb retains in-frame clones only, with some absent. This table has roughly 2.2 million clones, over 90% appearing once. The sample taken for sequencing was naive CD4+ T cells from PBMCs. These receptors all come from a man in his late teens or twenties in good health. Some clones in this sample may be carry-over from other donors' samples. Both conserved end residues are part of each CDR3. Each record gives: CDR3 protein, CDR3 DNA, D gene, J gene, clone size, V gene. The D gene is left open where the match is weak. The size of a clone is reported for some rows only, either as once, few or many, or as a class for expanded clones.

CDR3 protein: CSVSATDTQYF
CDR3 DNA: TGCAGCGTTTCAGCTACAGATACGCAGTATTTT
D gene: -
J gene: TRBJ2-3
clone size: -
V gene: TRBV29-1

CDR3 protein: CASSRVGATKYEQYF
CDR3 DNA: TGCGCCAGCAGCCGGGTGGGCGCAACGAAGTACGAGCAGTACTTC
D gene: -
J gene: TRBJ2-7
clone size: once
V gene: TRBV4-1

CDR3 protein: CASSESTDGLTFF
CDR3 DNA: TGTGCCAGCAGTGAATCGACAGACGGATTAACTTTCTTT
D gene: -
J gene: TRBJ1-1
clone size: -
V gene: TRBV6-1

CDR3 protein: CASSFGQPQETQYF
CDR3 DNA: TGTGCCAGCAGTTTCGGACAGCCGCAAGAGACCCAGTACTTC
D gene: -
J gene: TRBJ2-5
clone size: -
V gene: TRBV5-4

CDR3 protein: CATKTGTGKETQYF
CDR3 DNA: TGTGCCACAAAAACCGGGACGGGAAAAGAGACCCAGTACTTC
D gene: -
J gene: TRBJ2-5
clone size: -
V gene: TRBV6-5

CDR3 protein: CASTTLRQGAMETQYF
CDR3 DNA: TGTGCCAGCACTACCCTCAGACAGGGGGCGATGGAGACCCAGTACTTC
D gene: TRBD1
J gene: TRBJ2-5
clone size: -
V gene: TRBV28

CDR3 protein: CSVDWTGELFF
CDR3 DNA: TGCAGCGTTGACTGGACCGGGGAGCTGTTTTTT
D gene: -
J gene: TRBJ2-2
clone size: -
V gene: TRBV29-1

CDR3 protein: CASSQGPGDYEQYF
CDR3 DNA: TGTGCCAGCAGCCAAGGTCCGGGAGACTACGAGCAGTACTTC
D gene: -
J gene: TRBJ2-7
clone size: -
V gene: TRBV14

CDR3 protein: CASSLGVGEAFF
CDR3 DNA: TGTGCCAGCAGTTTAGGAGTTGGTGAAGCTTTCTTT
D gene: -
J gene: TRBJ1-1
clone size: -
V gene: TRBV28

CDR3 protein: CASSYSGRNTEAFF
CDR3 DNA: TGTGCCAGCAGTTACTCCGGCAGGAACACTGAAGCTTTCTTT
D gene: -
J gene: TRBJ1-1
clone size: few
V gene: TRBV6-5

CDR3 protein: CASSLDNGYEQYF
CDR3 DNA: TGCGCCAGCAGCTTGGACAACGGCTACGAGCAGTACTTC
D gene: -
J gene: TRBJ2-7
clone size: -
V gene: TRBV5-1

CDR3 protein: CASSSKRENHNEQFF
CDR3 DNA: TGTGCCAGCAGCTCCAAGCGGGAGAACCACAATGAGCAGTTCTTC
D gene: TRBD2
J gene: TRBJ2-1
clone size: -
V gene: TRBV7-2

CDR3 protein: CATSRGTSGAREQYF
CDR3 DNA: TGTGCCACCAGCCGCGGGACTAGCGGGGCGCGGGAGCAGTACTTC
D gene: TRBD2
J gene: TRBJ2-7
clone size: -
V gene: TRBV15

CDR3 protein: CASSRAWGDTQYF
CDR3 DNA: TGCGCCAGCAGCAGGGCCTGGGGAGATACGCAGTATTTT
D gene: -
J gene: TRBJ2-3
clone size: -
V gene: TRBV5-1

CDR3 protein: CASSDRASTEAFF
CDR3 DNA: TGTGCCAGCAGTGACAGGGCGAGCACTGAAGCTTTCTTT
D gene: -
J gene: TRBJ1-1
clone size: -
V gene: TRBV2

CDR3 protein: CASGTGYNEQFF
CDR3 DNA: TGTGCCAGCGGTACAGGGTACAATGAGCAGTTCTTC
D gene: -
J gene: TRBJ2-1
clone size: -
V gene: TRBV6-5

CDR3 protein: CASSFRRMTSTDTQYF
CDR3 DNA: TGTGCCAGCAGCTTTCGTCGGATGACTAGCACAGATACGCAGTATTTT
D gene: -
J gene: TRBJ2-3
clone size: -
V gene: TRBV7-8

CDR3 protein: CASTRGTGYSNEQFF
CDR3 DNA: TGTGCCAGCACACGCGGGACAGGCTATAGCAATGAGCAGTTCTTC
D gene: TRBD1
J gene: TRBJ2-1
clone size: -
V gene: TRBV25-1

CDR3 protein: CASSLSLGQPQHF
CDR3 DNA: TGTGCCAGCAGTTTGTCATTAGGTCAGCCCCAGCATTTT
D gene: -
J gene: TRBJ1-5
clone size: once
V gene: TRBV28